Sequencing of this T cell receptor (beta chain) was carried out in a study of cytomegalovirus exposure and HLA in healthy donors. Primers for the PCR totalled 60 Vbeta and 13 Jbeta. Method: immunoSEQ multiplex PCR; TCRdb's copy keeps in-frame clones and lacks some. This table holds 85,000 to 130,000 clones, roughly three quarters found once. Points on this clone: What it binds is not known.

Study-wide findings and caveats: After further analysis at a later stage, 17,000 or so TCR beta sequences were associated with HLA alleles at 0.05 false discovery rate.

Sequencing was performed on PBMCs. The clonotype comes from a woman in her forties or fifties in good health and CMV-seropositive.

The CDR3 region is CAIRTTGTELEAFF. The DNA of the CDR3 is TGTGCCATCAGAACTACCGGGACAGAATTAGAAGCTTTCTTT. V and J are TRBV10-3 and TRBJ1-1, with 7 nucleotides matching TRBD1. This CDR3 region has 14 residues. CDR1 and CDR2 (germline): ENHRY, SYGVKD. V lost 6 bases, J lost 8 bases, and 12 bases stayed unmatched.